The source of this TCR beta chain is a study of cytomegalovirus exposure and HLA in healthy donors (dated by TCRdb to 2016 to 2017). Background for the entire study: The 500 to 700 repertoires of the first cohort and the 120 validation repertoires were produced on the same platform, according to a later analysis. The study was designed to test whether signatures of past pathogen exposure could be identified by cataloging public T cell receptors. Along with the approximately 700-subject first cohort, a separate validation cohort of around 110 different subjects was used. To predict cytomegalovirus infection status, the study combined high-throughput TCR immunosequencing, statistical association of individual TCRs with disease status, and machine learning. General study outcomes and caveats: While some public TCRs were present in many individuals, most TCR sequences turned up only very rarely across donors. In a later analysis, TCRs clustered in the first cohort were found to also tend to co-occur in the 120 validation repertoires, with 90% to 95% of cluster scores above 0. In vitro tests confirmed that a few of the cytomegalovirus-associated TCR beta chains recognize cytomegalovirus antigens. The classifier was reported to diagnose cytomegalovirus status with high specificity and sensitivity in both the original and validation cohorts. In the study, some 160 TCR beta chains were listed as associated with cytomegalovirus. A later analysis lacked HLA typing for the validation cohort, so it scored co-occurrence in that cohort across all 110 or so repertoires. According to the authors, the approach could potentially be generalized to other disease states and immunological phenotypes.

The CDR3 measures 13 amino acids from cysteine to phenylalanine. Just CDR3 DNA is preserved here, 39 bases in frame from base 1. Looking up the germline V gene yields CDR1 KGHSH and CDR2 LQKENI. Trimming takes 6 bases from V and 11 bases from J, and the germline ends sit 19 bases apart. The donors were included in the validation cohort of 130 or so subjects, a group kept apart from the approximately 670-subject first cohort. Worth noting for this clone: The target of this receptor is not known. The sample holds no much larger clone one base away, and base qualities are not on file.

The library was prepared using the immunoSEQ multiplex PCR assay. Under the source paper's analysis protocol: To diagnose cytomegalovirus status from the catalog of TCR beta chain sequences, a statistical classification framework was built. Here the immuneACCESS table is served through TCRdb, limited to in-frame sequences with V and J called. Missing clones are a known gap in these copies; in checked studies unresolved V genes cover under half, and the rest lacks a known reason. The V and J calls and clone size come from that table; D and trimming were worked out from the DNA. Present in this sample are 100,000 to 150,000 clones, around 86% of which were seen just once. The ten largest make up nearly 5% of the sample.

The source is a young man in good health and CMV-seronegative. This chain is built from TRBV18 and TRBJ1-1; the D segment could be TRBD1, given 5 matching bases. Sequencing input: PBMCs. The DNA sequence reads TGTGCCAGCTCCGTGGTGAGGGAGGGGAACGCTTTCTTT. It encodes CASSVVREGNAFF.